Below, 13 T cell receptor beta chains from the same sample are listed, as sequenced in a study of shared clonotypes between healthy human individuals. TCRdb's table, derived via immunoSEQ multiplex PCR, lists solely in-frame clones and lacks some. The sample records fewer than 1.6 million clones, 98% to 99% being singletons. Sample: naive CD4+ T cells sorted from blood. Subset specified: CD45RA+ positively selected. All receptors derive from a man aged 25-40 years in good health.

The V call is TRBV6-5, the J call TRBJ2-7, with 8 bases aligning to TRBD2. Germline V lookup: CDR1 MNHEY, CDR2 SVGAGI. V shed 2 bases and J 6 bases; nucleotides not matched to a gene: 9. The CDR3 length is 15 residues. The CDR3 region is CASSYGLAGASEQYF. The CDR3 region has the DNA TGTGCCAGCAGTTACGGACTAGCAGGGGCCTCCGAGCAGTACTTC.

The J gene is TRBJ2-6, the V gene TRBV9, with no clear D. The CDR3 is 15 amino acids. Per the germline V gene, CDR1 is SGDLS and CDR2 is YYNGEE. Trimming took off 4 bases at V and 2 bases at J, with 10 bases between the two ends. CDR3 nucleotide sequence: TGTGCCAGCAGCCGCCAACCCACTGGGGCCAACGTCCTGACTTTC. Amino acids: CASSRQPTGANVLTF.

The chain joins TRBV5-4 to TRBJ1-2; D ambiguous. CDR3 size: 13 residues. The germline gives CDR1 SGHNT, CDR2 YYREEE (reference sequence). The germline V and J ends were trimmed by 2 bases and 6 bases, with 11 bases remaining between them. CDR3 in DNA: TGTGCCAGCAGCTTCCAGGAGGGTCATGGCTACACCTTC. Amino acids: CASSFQEGHGYTF.

This clone was recorded once. The chain uses TRBV5-6 and TRBJ1-4; 9 bases match TRBD1. The CDR3 runs 19 residues. J gave up 0 bases and V 1 base, and 10 bases lay outside the gene matches. The V gene's germline CDR1 is SGHDT and CDR2 YYEEEE. CDR3 amino acids: CASSLLAGQGLATNEKLFF. Written as DNA, the CDR3 is TGTGCCAGCAGCTTGCTGGCGGGACAGGGCCTTGCAACTAATGAAAAACTGTTTTTT. The entire variable domain, with the rest obtained from reference TRBV5-6 and TRBJ1-4, is as follows: DAGVTQSPTHLIKTRGQQVTLRCSPKSGHDTVSWYQQALGQGPQFIFQYYEEEERQRGNFPDRFSGHQFPNYSSELNVNALLLGDSALYLCASSLLAGQGLATNEKLFFGSGTQLSVL.

This chain uses TRBV2 with TRBJ1-5; tentatively, D is TRBD1 (6 bases). Between the trimmed V and J ends, which lost 4 bases and 3 bases, there was a span of 16 bases. The CDR3 sequence is 16 residues long. Germline V gene lookup returns CDR1 SNHLY and CDR2 FYNNEI. This chain's CDR3 is CASSGDRRSYNQPQHF. CDR3 sequence (DNA): TGTGCCAGCAGTGGCGACAGGAGGAGTTACAATCAGCCCCAGCATTTT.

Only one count was recorded for this clone. The J gene is TRBJ2-2, the V gene TRBV10-3, with 7 bases lining up with TRBD2. V shed 9 bases and J 8 bases; nucleotides not matched to a gene: 9. In germline, CDR1 is ENHRY, CDR2 SYGVKD. CDR3 size: 13 residues. Written as DNA, the CDR3 is TGTGCCATGCTCGGACTAGTTGAAGGGGAGCTGTTTTTT. Its protein product is CAMLGLVEGELFF.

The chain is built from TRBV5-5 and TRBJ1-1; D not certain. The length of the CDR3 is 12 residues. From germline, CDR1 is SGHKS and CDR2 YYEKEE (reference sequence). The V and J ends lost 5 bases and 0 bases respectively, with 5 bases between them. The chain's CDR3 is CASRVMNTEAFF. CDR3 coding DNA: TGTGCCAGCAGGGTGATGAACACTGAAGCTTTCTTT.

J is TRBJ1-2 and V is TRBV30; D not resolved. V lost 4 bases and J lost 7, with 10 bases in between. CDR3 length equals 11 residues. Per germline, CDR1 GTSNPN and CDR2 SVGIG (reference sequence). CDR3: CAWMFVGGYTF. As DNA, the CDR3 is TGTGCCTGGATGTTTGTGGGTGGCTACACCTTC.

The chain employs TRBV5-6 and TRBJ1-3, with D uncertain. Germline assignment: CDR1 SGHDT and CDR2 YYEEEE. The V gene lost 7 bases and the J gene lost 0 bases, with 14 bases spanning the gap. CDR3 length: 15 residues. CDR3 region: CASSVRIVSGNTIYF. In nucleotides, the CDR3 is TGTGCCAGCTCGGTGAGGATTGTCTCTGGAAACACCATATATTTT.

This clone was picked up one time. The chain has TRBV29-1 and TRBJ2-7; 7 bases map to TRBD1. The CDR3 totals 16 residues. Germline assignment: CDR1 SQVTM and CDR2 ANQGSEA. The trim removed 7 bases at V and 5 bases at J, leaving 20 bases unmatched. Here the CDR3 reads CSALRTGDPAINEQYF. CDR3 nucleotides: TGCAGCGCTCTTCGCACAGGGGACCCTGCTATCAACGAGCAGTACTTC.

The chain combines TRBV27 with TRBJ2-7, with 7 bases fitting TRBD2. Germline assignment: CDR1 MNHEY and CDR2 SMNVEV (reference sequence). The CDR3 consists of 17 residues. V lost 2 bases, J lost 3 bases, and 13 bases stayed unmatched. DNA of the CDR3: TGTGCCAGCAGTTTAAAGTACCCCGGGACTACTGACTACGAGCAGTACTTC. As protein: CASSLKYPGTTDYEQYF.

The chain couples TRBV10-3 to TRBJ2-1; D remains unclear. The CDR3 covers 11 residues. Trimming took 0 bases from V and 15 from J, leaving 9 bases between them. Germline CDR1 and CDR2: ENHRY and SYGVKD. Here the CDR3 reads CAISESRTSFF. The CDR3 DNA reads TGTGCCATCAGTGAGTCTAGAACCTCGTTCTTC.

The chain carries TRBV5-5 and TRBJ1-1, with D possibly being TRBD1 (6 bases). The CDR3 totals 15 residues. V was pared by 3 bases and J by 0 bases, with 12 bases between. Germline loops: CDR1 SGHKS, CDR2 YYEKEE (reference sequence). The CDR3 spells CASSSLGGMNTEAFF. CDR3 DNA sequence: TGTGCCAGCAGCTCACTGGGGGGCATGAACACTGAAGCTTTCTTT.